Below, 5 T cell receptor beta chains from the same sample are listed, as sequenced in a study of blood T cells in healthy people across ages (dated by TCRdb to between 2014 and 2017). Libraries were constructed by 5' RACE. Data came from an Illumina HiSeq 2500. The second PCR ran for roughly 7 to 11 cycles and used a J-beta primer mix along with a sample-barcoded 5' primer. TCRdb reprocessed the public reads (quality trimming at Q25 with fastp, clone calling with MiXCR) and kept in-frame beta chains. Identical CDR3 protein sequences are pooled into one entry, listed with their most common genes and DNA. Across this sample there are about 1.7 million distinct CDR3 sequences, with 25% to 30% seen only once. The ten largest clones take up 6.5% to 8.5% of the sample. The material sequenced was blood. The receptors originated from a woman in her twenties or thirties in good health.

Regarding this clonotype: Given a much more abundant clone one base away, this may be a read error. V usage is TRBV6-1 and J usage is TRBJ2-1; maybe TRBD1 (6 bases). CDR1 and CDR2 (germline): MNHNS, SASEGT. The CDR3 has 12 amino acids. Trimming shortened V by 4 bases and J by 13 bases, and 14 bases separated the two germline ends. The CDR3 coding sequence is TGTGCCAGCAGTGGTCCAGGGGAGACCCAGTTCTTC. Protein sequence: CASSGPGETQFF.

This clonotype was counted a few times. The chain has TRBV11-2 and TRBJ2-1; 11 nucleotides match TRBD2. Germline CDR1 reads SGHAT; CDR2 reads FQNNGV. The CDR3 sequence is 16 residues long. V lost 6 bases, J lost 2 bases, and 6 bases stayed unmatched. Here the CDR3 reads CASRRASGRTYNEQFF. The CDR3 bases are TGTGCCAGCAGGAGGGCTAGCGGGAGGACCTACAATGAGCAGTTCTTC. The entire variable domain, with the rest obtained from reference TRBV11-2 and TRBJ2-1, is as follows: EAGVAQSPRYKIIEKRQSVAFWCNPISGHATLYWYQQILGQGPKLLIQFQNNGVVDDSQLPKDRFSAERLKGVDSTLKIQPAKLEDSAVYLCASRRASGRTYNEQFFGPGTRLTVL.

This clonotype has a handful of counts. The rearrangement joins TRBV29-1 to TRBJ2-2; 7 bases map to TRBD2. Germline loops: CDR1 SQVTM, CDR2 ANQGSEA. J gave up 5 bases and V 6 bases, and 6 bases lay outside the gene matches. CDR3 length equals 13 residues. The CDR3 here is CSVYTGGTGELFF. As DNA, the CDR3 is TGCAGCGTATACACCGGGGGGACCGGGGAGCTGTTTTTT.

The chain uses TRBV6-5 and TRBJ1-2; weak D call: TRBD1 (6 bases). Trimming took off 0 bases at V and 5 bases at J, with 13 bases between the two ends. Germline V gene sequence: CDR1 MNHEY, CDR2 SVGAGI. The CDR3 sequence is 15 residues long. The CDR3 sequence is CASSYSAGEAYGYTF. In DNA, the CDR3 is TGTGCCAGCAGTTACTCGGCAGGGGAGGCTTATGGCTACACCTTC.

This clonotype turned up a few times. V usage is TRBV5-1 and J usage is TRBJ1-2; the D gene is possibly TRBD1 (5 bases). V gave up 3 bases and J gave up 6 bases, with 24 bases separating them. The CDR3 loop spans 17 amino acids. Germline V lookup: CDR1 SGHRS, CDR2 YFSETQ. The CDR3 loop is CASSSAGTAFGGDGYTF. The CDR3 DNA sequence: TGCGCCAGCAGCTCCGCCGGGACGGCATTCGGAGGGGATGGCTACACCTTC. The full variable domain, completed using reference TRBV5-1 and TRBJ1-2, is KAGVTQTPRYLIKTRGQQVTLSCSPISGHRSVSWYQQTPGQGLQFLFEYFSETQRNKGNFPGRFSGRQFSNSRSEMNVSTLELGDSALYLCASSSAGTAFGGDGYTFGSGTRLTVV.